This entry lists 10 T cell receptor beta chains sequenced from one sample in a study of OX40 agonist ivuxolimab in advanced cancers. The receptor library was made with the immunoSEQ multiplex PCR assay. The clones in this table, taken by TCRdb from immuneACCESS, are in-frame only. Not every clone is retained; where verified, under half of the shortfall comes from an unresolved V gene, and the cause of the rest is unknown. Across this sample there are 30,000 to 45,000 clones, with about 88% seen only once. The ten largest make up approximately 4.1% of the sample. Sequencing was performed on CD4+ or CD8+ T cells sorted from blood, taken in a trial of the OX40 agonist ivuxolimab. The receptors originated from an adult with an advanced solid tumor such as melanoma, head and neck, liver or kidney cancer.

This clone was counted a single time. The chain is built from TRBV28 and TRBJ2-5, with D perhaps TRBD2 (5 bases). This CDR3 contains 14 residues. Trimming pared 2 bases from V and 5 bases from J, leaving 12 bases between. Germline V CDR1 and CDR2: MDHEN, SYDVKM. This chain's CDR3 is CASSLPGSRETQYF. CDR3 nucleotide sequence: TGTGCCAGCAGTTTACCGGGGTCAAGGGAGACCCAGTACTTC. Based on the CDR3 plus reference TRBV28 and TRBJ2-5, the full variable domain is DVKVTQSSRYLVKRTGEKVFLECVQDMDHENMFWYRQDPGLGLRLIYFSYDVKMKEKGDIPEGYSVSREKKERFSLILESASTNQTSMYLCASSLPGSRETQYFGPGTRLLVL.

The chain couples TRBV4-1 to TRBJ2-7; TRBD2 agrees at 7 bases. V trimming: 4 bases; J trimming: 6 bases; junction bases outside the gene matches: 18. CDR3 length: 17 residues. Germline CDR1 MGHRA, CDR2 YSYEKL. The CDR3 sequence is CASSLRGGARGGGEQYF. CDR3 coding DNA: TGCGCCAGCAGCCTAAGGGGAGGGGCCCGGGGTGGGGGCGAGCAGTACTTC.

The V and J genes are TRBV7-9 and TRBJ1-1; D gene ambiguous. This CDR3 spans 14 amino acids. Deletions cut 5 bases from V and 7 bases from J, with 17 bases between. Germline CDR1 reads SEHNR; CDR2 reads FQNEAQ (reference sequence). The DNA of the CDR3 is TGTGCCAGCAGCCCGACTCATGACGAAATTGAAGCTTTCTTT. It codes for CASSPTHDEIEAFF.

The CDR3, as DNA: TGTGCCAGCAGCTACCAAACCTCCTCCGGGACAGGATCGCAGTATTTT. This sequence encodes CASSYQTSSGTGSQYF. This rearrangement joins TRBV7-8 to TRBJ2-3, with TRBD1 identical over 8 bases. The CDR3 length is 16 residues. Germline CDR1 is SGHVS and CDR2 is FQNEAQ. Losses at the gene ends were 4 bases for V and 10 bases for J; bases not matched to a gene: 16.

The V gene is TRBV28, the J gene TRBJ2-2; 8 bases agree with TRBD2. The ends lost 6 bases at V and 3 bases at J; junction bases unmatched: 6. From germline, CDR1 is MDHEN and CDR2 SYDVKM. The CDR3 sequence is 15 residues long. CDR3 DNA sequence: TGTGCCAGCAGGGGCGGGGGGATCGACACCGGGGAGCTGTTTTTT. It yields the protein CASRGGGIDTGELFF.

The chain combines TRBV19 with TRBJ1-5; a possible D gene is TRBD1 (5 bases). Per the germline V gene, CDR1 is LNHDA and CDR2 is SQIVND (reference sequence). This CDR3 has 13 residues. V was cut by 4 bases and J by 5 bases, with 9 bases left in between. CDR3 sequence: CASSKGTHQPQHF. CDR3 DNA: TGTGCCAGTAGTAAGGGGACCCATCAGCCCCAGCATTTT.

The chain employs TRBV6-5 and TRBJ2-5; D may match TRBD1 or TRBD2 (7 bases each). The V end lost 11 bases, the J end lost 5 bases, and 15 bases lay between the germline ends. The CDR3 runs 12 residues. Looked up from germline, CDR1 is MNHEY and CDR2 is SVGAGI. The CDR3 here is CAHQGGPETQYF. The CDR3 coding sequence is TGTGCCCACCAGGGGGGGCCTGAGACCCAGTACTTC.

The chain joins TRBV5-6 to TRBJ2-1; D may be TRBD2 (5 bases). V was pared by 1 base and J by 4 bases, with 15 bases between. This CDR3 is built from 16 residues. The germline gives CDR1 SGHDT, CDR2 YYEEEE. The CDR3 DNA follows: TGTGCCAGCAGCTTGTCTTCCCTAGGCGGGTACAATGAGCAGTTCTTC. It codes for CASSLSSLGGYNEQFF.

Only a few counts were recorded for this clone. The chain joins TRBV4-2 to TRBJ1-2, with 7 bases identical to TRBD1. The CDR3 runs 16 residues. Trimming removed 0 bases from V and 4 bases from J; junction bases left unmatched: 8. CDR1 is LGHNA and CDR2 is YNFKEQ in the germline V gene. CDR3 residues: CASSQESTGEGYGYTF. DNA of the CDR3: TGTGCCAGCAGCCAAGAATCCACAGGGGAGGGCTATGGCTACACCTTC.

The chain employs TRBV7-2 and TRBJ2-7; D call uncertain. Per germline, CDR1 SGHTA and CDR2 FQGNSA. V was cut by 1 base and J by 6 bases, with 7 bases left in between. CDR3 size: 12 residues. As DNA, the CDR3 is TGTGCCAGCAGCTTAGTCGTTGTCGAGCAGTACTTC. Residues: CASSLVVVEQYF.